This T cell receptor (beta chain) was sequenced in a study of T cell repertoires in cytomegalovirus infection. Across the whole study: Shared public TCR beta signatures pointed to both CMV infection and a matching HLA type.

TCRdb processed the reads anew with MiXCR; each CDR3 protein has one entry. The table shows around 310,000 distinct CDR3 sequences, with around 29% occurring only once. This clonotype occurred many times. The target antigen is unknown. Trimming removed 5 bases at V and 3 bases at J, with 13 bases between. Germline V gene sequence: CDR1 SEHNR, CDR2 FQNEAQ (reference sequence). The CDR3 extends over 14 amino acids. Sequencing used cultured PBMCs, obtained from culture after CMV antigen stimulation. The receptor comes from a human donor in good health (CMV status not recorded). Some clones in this sample may be carry-over from other donors' samples. The genes are TRBV7-9 and TRBJ1-1; D possibly corresponds to TRBD1 (5 bases). Here the CDR3 reads CASSIWGADTEAFF. The CDR3 nucleotides are TGTGCCAGCAGCATCTGGGGCGCGGACACTGAAGCTTTCTTT.